The 14 T cell receptor beta chains below all came from one sample that was sequenced in a study of T-cell reconstitution after alpha-beta-depleted transplantation in children. Preparation of the TCRbeta library used unique molecular identifiers. TCRdb reprocessed the PCR reads via MiXCR and lists one record per CDR3 protein. The sample holds approximately 800,000 distinct CDR3 sequences, roughly 15% seen once. The sample here was PBMCs, mostly from graft donor cells, taken 360 days after TCRalphabeta/CD19-depleted stem cell transplant. These receptors came from a male patient under 18 who had a stem cell transplant for acute lymphoblastic leukemia, so the T cells may come from the graft donor.

Many counts were recorded for this clonotype. The chain combines TRBV9 with TRBJ2-1, with D perhaps TRBD1 or TRBD2 (5 bases each). Trimming removed 5 bases at V and 7 bases at J, with 16 bases between. The CDR3 sequence is 14 residues long. Germline V gene sequence: CDR1 SGDLS, CDR2 YYNGEE. The CDR3 region is CASSPSSGQNEQFF. The CDR3 nucleotides are TGTGCCAGCAGTCCTTCCTCGGGGCAGAATGAGCAGTTCTTC.

The chain has TRBV30 and TRBJ1-1; TRBD1 agrees at 10 bases. The V and J ends lost 3 bases and 0 bases, in that order; junction bases with no gene match: 1. The CDR3 covers 14 residues. Germline V lookup: CDR1 GTSNPN, CDR2 SVGIG (reference sequence). The CDR3 bases are TGTGCCTGGAGGGGACAGGGGATGAACACTGAAGCTTTCTTT. Its protein product is CAWRGQGMNTEAFF.

This chain joins TRBV5-1 and TRBJ2-3; 7 bases match TRBD2. The CDR3 has 16 amino acids. J lost 2 bases, V lost 1 base, and 7 bases had no gene match. Germline-derived CDR1 and CDR2 are SGHRS and YFSETQ. The CDR3 region is CASSLTRGRVTDTQYF. As DNA, the CDR3 is TGCGCCAGCAGCTTGACGCGGGGGAGGGTCACAGATACGCAGTATTTT. Based on the CDR3 plus reference TRBV5-1 and TRBJ2-3, the full variable domain is KAGVTQTPRYLIKTRGQQVTLSCSPISGHRSVSWYQQTPGQGLQFLFEYFSETQRNKGNFPGRFSGRQFSNSRSEMNVSTLELGDSALYLCASSLTRGRVTDTQYFGPGTRLTVL.

This chain joins TRBV2 and TRBJ1-1; the D gene is possibly TRBD1 (6 bases). This CDR3 contains 14 residues. Trimming took off 5 bases at V and 7 bases at J, with 17 bases between the two ends. Germline V gives CDR1 SNHLY, CDR2 FYNNEI. The chain's CDR3 is CASSRRTELLEAFF. The DNA for the CDR3 is TGTGCCAGCAGTCGACGGACAGAGTTACTTGAAGCTTTCTTT. Drawing the rest from reference TRBV2 and TRBJ1-1, the complete variable domain is EPEVTQTPSHQVTQMGQEVILRCVPISNHLYFYWYRQILGQKVEFLVSFYNNEISEKSEIFDDQFSVERPDGSNFTLKIRSTKLEDSAMYFCASSRRTELLEAFFGQGTRLTVV.

The chain recombines TRBV4-1 with TRBJ2-7, with 9 bases fitting TRBD2. This CDR3 has 18 residues. Germline V lookup: CDR1 MGHRA, CDR2 YSYEKL. Trimming cost V 0 bases and J 3 bases; bases outside gene matches: 12. CDR3: CASSQDQRYSGRIYEQYF. DNA for the CDR3: TGCGCCAGCAGCCAAGACCAAAGGTACAGCGGGAGGATCTACGAGCAGTACTTC.

Here the CDR3 DNA reads TGTGCCAGCAGCTTAGTCGGAGGGGATTCTTTGTACAATGAGCAGTTCTTC. Translating it yields CASSLVGGDSLYNEQFF. The J gene is TRBJ2-1, the V gene TRBV7-9, with TRBD2 as a possible D gene (6 bases). The germline gives CDR1 SEHNR, CDR2 FQNEAQ (reference sequence). The CDR3 totals 17 residues. Trimming cost V 1 base and J 4 bases, with 17 bases left between them.

The V call is TRBV3-1, the J call TRBJ1-2, with 7 bases aligning to TRBD1. The ends lost 4 bases at V and 8 bases at J; junction bases unmatched: 10. CDR1 is LGHDT, CDR2 YNNKEL, per germline (reference sequence). CDR3 length: 14 amino acids. The CDR3 sequence: CASSPTDRVEGYTF. CDR3 in DNA: TGTGCCAGCAGCCCGACCGACAGGGTGGAGGGCTACACCTTC.

This clonotype was counted many times. The chain joins TRBV12-3 or TRBV12-4 to TRBJ1-5; maybe TRBD1 (5 bases). CDR3 length: 14 amino acids. Trimming took 6 bases from V and 6 from J, leaving 15 bases between them. The CDR3 here is CASSLGGLGQPQHF. The CDR3 bases are TGTGCCAGCAGCTTGGGGGGGTTGGGTCAGCCCCAGCATTTT.

The sample holds many counts of this clonotype. The chain joins TRBV7-9 to TRBJ2-1; D unresolved. The germline V gene encodes CDR1 SEHNR and CDR2 FQNEAQ (reference sequence). CDR3 length equals 15 residues. Trimming took off 1 base at V and 3 bases at J, with 10 bases between the two ends. The CDR3 bases are TGTGCCAGCAGCTTAGTGCGGAGCCTCTACAATGAGCAGTTCTTC. Its protein product is CASSLVRSLYNEQFF.

The chain links TRBV5-1 to TRBJ2-7; D not certain. CDR3 size: 13 residues. The V gene's germline CDR1 is SGHRS and CDR2 YFSETQ. Between the trimmed V and J ends, which lost 1 base and 6 bases, there was a span of 11 bases. CDR3 nucleotide sequence: TGCGCCAGCAGCTTGTCGAGTATTGCCGAGCAGTACTTC. Its protein product is CASSLSSIAEQYF.

The genes are TRBV29-1 and TRBJ2-3; 7 nucleotides agree with TRBD2. This CDR3 region has 14 residues. From germline, CDR1 is SQVTM and CDR2 ANQGSEA. V shed 6 bases and J 1 base; nucleotides not matched to a gene: 7. This CDR3 is CSVALADGTDTQYF. The DNA for the CDR3 is TGCAGCGTCGCTCTAGCGGACGGCACAGATACGCAGTATTTT.

In its sample, this clonotype was seen a few times. V is TRBV5-1 and J is TRBJ2-7; a weak D match, TRBD1 (5 bases). Trimming pared 4 bases from V and 2 bases from J, leaving 13 bases between. CDR3 length equals 14 residues. CDR1 SGHRS and CDR2 YFSETQ come from the germline V gene. The CDR3 sequence: CASSPRQQPYEQYF. CDR3 sequence (DNA): TGCGCCAGCAGCCCAAGACAGCAACCCTACGAGCAGTACTTC.

The J gene is TRBJ2-3, the V gene TRBV2; D may match TRBD1 or TRBD2 (5 bases each). The germline gives CDR1 SNHLY, CDR2 FYNNEI. Trimming took off 3 bases at V and 0 bases at J, with 10 bases between the two ends. This CDR3 region has 15 residues. CDR3 amino acids: CASSDWGSSTDTQYF. The DNA for the CDR3 is TGTGCCAGCAGTGATTGGGGGTCCAGCACAGATACGCAGTATTTT.

This clonotype was seen ten or more times. The chain recombines TRBV4-1 with TRBJ2-3, with D unclear. V lost 3 bases and J 6 bases, leaving 7 bases between the germline ends. The germline gives CDR1 MGHRA, CDR2 YSYEKL. The CDR3 sequence is 12 residues long. The CDR3 DNA is TGCGCCAGCAGCCACCCGCGGGATACGCAGTATTTT. It codes for CASSHPRDTQYF.